The 20 T cell receptor beta chains reported below all come from one sample, sequenced in a study of blood T cell repertoires in COVID-19. The repertoire was sequenced with immunoSEQ multiplex PCR; TCRdb's copy has only in-frame clones and lacks some. The sample comprises around 100,000 clones, approximately 90% of which are singletons, and 4.5% to 5.5% rests with the top ten. Sequencing used peripheral blood. The receptor source for this set is a man aged 50 or older with acute or convalescent COVID-19.

The chain is built from TRBV19 and TRBJ1-2; D may be TRBD1 (6 bases). CDR3 length: 13 residues. CDR1 LNHDA and CDR2 SQIVND come from the germline V gene (reference sequence). Between the trimmed V and J ends, which lost 3 bases and 4 bases, there was a span of 9 bases. The CDR3 loop reads CASSIGQIYGYTF. The CDR3 DNA follows: TGTGCCAGTAGTATCGGACAGATCTATGGCTACACCTTC.

The genes are TRBV24-1 and TRBJ2-5; 7 bases fit TRBD1. This CDR3 contains 15 residues. The V gene's germline CDR1 is KGHDR and CDR2 SFDVKD. V lost 3 bases and J lost 0; bases outside the gene matches: 3. This CDR3 reads CATSDPGGNQETQYF. The CDR3 DNA follows: TGTGCCACCAGTGATCCAGGGGGTAACCAAGAGACCCAGTACTTC.

The chain is built from TRBV5-4 and TRBJ2-3; 15 bases align to TRBD2. The V gene's germline CDR1 is SGHNT and CDR2 YYREEE (reference sequence). The CDR3 is 19 residues long. The J segment lost 2 bases and the V segment lost 4 bases, leaving 11 bases of the junction unmatched. The CDR3 DNA follows: TGTGCCAGCAGCCCGGGACTAGCGGGAGGCAACTTAAACACAGATACGCAGTATTTT. This gives the protein CASSPGLAGGNLNTDTQYF.

The V and J genes are TRBV4-1 and TRBJ1-3, with 7 bases identical to TRBD1. The J segment lost 3 bases and the V segment lost 1 base, leaving 6 bases of the junction unmatched. From germline, CDR1 is MGHRA and CDR2 YSYEKL. The CDR3 is 16 residues long. CDR3 nucleotides: TGCGCCAGCAGCCAAGCTTCAGGGGGAGGTGGAAACACCATATATTTT. Protein sequence: CASSQASGGGGNTIYF.

V is TRBV19 and J is TRBJ2-3, with 12 bases lining up with TRBD2. Unmatched junction bases numbered 4, after V lost 3 bases and J lost 6 bases. CDR1 is LNHDA and CDR2 is SQIVND in the germline V gene (reference sequence). The CDR3 length is 15 residues. CDR3 region: CASSIRLAGADTQYF. CDR3 nucleotide sequence: TGTGCCAGTAGTATTAGACTAGCGGGAGCCGATACGCAGTATTTT.

The chain carries TRBV18 and TRBJ1-1; D not resolved. The V end lost 5 bases, the J end lost 0 bases, and 7 bases lay between the germline ends. This CDR3 comprises 13 residues. The V gene's germline CDR1 is KGHSH and CDR2 LQKENI. As DNA, the CDR3 is TGTGCCAGCTCAACTCACTTGAACACTGAAGCTTTCTTT. It specifies CASSTHLNTEAFF.

The rearrangement links TRBV21-1 to TRBJ1-1. TRBV21-1 is labeled a pseudogene. This CDR3 spans 15 amino acids. In DNA form, the CDR3 reads TGTGCCAGCAGCTCCCGCGACGGGATAAACACTGAAGCTTTCTTT. Its translation: CASSSRDGINTEAFF.

The rearrangement joins TRBV7-9 to TRBJ1-3, with 8 bases lining up with TRBD1. Germline-derived CDR1 and CDR2 are SEHNR and FQNEAQ (reference sequence). The CDR3 has 17 residues. Trimming cost V 5 bases and J 0 bases; bases outside gene matches: 9. The chain's CDR3 is CASSPRQGSSSGNTIYF. The CDR3 coding sequence is TGTGCCAGCAGCCCTAGACAGGGGTCAAGCTCTGGAAACACCATATATTTT.

This clone has only one observation. This sequence joins TRBV5-8 and TRBJ2-3; 7 bases are a match to TRBD2. The CDR3 sequence is 16 residues long. CDR1 SGHTS and CDR2 YDEGEE come from the germline V gene. With 1 base clipped from V and 10 bases from J, the junction kept 15 bases outside the gene matches. CDR3 sequence reads: CASSLQAGLSPKPQYF. CDR3 sequence (DNA): TGTGCCAGCAGCTTGCAAGCGGGACTCAGCCCCAAACCGCAGTATTTT.

The V call is TRBV18, the J call TRBJ2-2; D remains ambiguous. Trimming took 0 bases from V and 1 from J, leaving 6 bases between them. Germline values: CDR1 KGHSH, CDR2 LQKENI. The CDR3 is made up of 15 amino acids. As DNA, the CDR3 is TGTGCCAGCTCACCACCGGCAGGGAACACCGGGGAGCTGTTTTTT. Translating gives CASSPPAGNTGELFF.

V is TRBV28 and J is TRBJ1-5, with 11 nucleotides matching TRBD1. CDR1 and CDR2 from the germline V gene are MDHEN and SYDVKM. The J segment lost 6 bases and the V segment lost 4 bases, leaving 14 bases of the junction unmatched. The CDR3 has 18 amino acids. The CDR3 nucleotides read TGTGCCAGCAGTTCCCCTTTGGGACAGGGGGGGAGAGGTCAGCCCCAGCATTTT. Translation: CASSSPLGQGGRGQPQHF.

The rearrangement joins TRBV7-9 to TRBJ1-1; D remains ambiguous. The CDR3 contains 11 residues. Germline values: CDR1 SEHNR, CDR2 FQNEAQ (reference sequence). V was clipped by 6 bases and J by 7 bases, with 9 bases between them. The CDR3 reads CASRTTYEAFF. The CDR3 DNA sequence: TGTGCCAGCAGGACTACATATGAAGCTTTCTTT.

The chain combines TRBV7-8 with TRBJ2-5; tentative D call: TRBD1 (6 bases). This CDR3 comprises 14 residues. The V end was cut by 1 base, the J end by 4 bases, with 10 bases between. CDR1 is SGHVS and CDR2 is FQNEAQ in the germline V gene. In DNA, the CDR3 is TGTGCCAGCAGCTTAGTTCCCAGGGGAGAGACCCAGTACTTC. This codes for CASSLVPRGETQYF. Based on the CDR3 plus reference TRBV7-8 and TRBJ2-5, the full variable domain is GAGVSQSPRYKVAKRGQDVALRCDPISGHVSLFWYQQALGQGPEFLTYFQNEAQLDKSGLPSDRFFAERPEGSVSTLKIQRTQQEDSAVYLCASSLVPRGETQYFGPGTRLLVL.

This chain uses TRBV28 with TRBJ2-5; 9 nucleotides match TRBD1. J gave up 4 bases and V 7 bases, and 10 bases lay outside the gene matches. This CDR3 region has 15 residues. In germline, CDR1 is MDHEN, CDR2 SYDVKM. The CDR3 sequence: CASTEPGQGRETQYF. CDR3 DNA: TGTGCCAGCACTGAACCGGGACAGGGTCGAGAGACCCAGTACTTC.

The chain links TRBV5-5 to TRBJ2-1, with 11 bases lining up with TRBD2. J lost 7 bases, V lost 0 bases, and 6 bases had no gene match. CDR3 length equals 16 residues. From germline, CDR1 is SGHKS and CDR2 YYEKEE (reference sequence). CDR3 nucleotides: TGTGCCAGCAGCTTGGATCTAGCGGGAGGTAGAAATGAGCAGTTCTTC. Translated, it gives CASSLDLAGGRNEQFF. Full variable domain (remainder filled in from reference TRBV5-5 and TRBJ2-1): DAGVTQSPTHLIKTRGQQVTLRCSPISGHKSVSWYQQVLGQGPQFIFQYYEKEERGRGNFPDRFSARQFPNYSSELNVNALLLGDSALYLCASSLDLAGGRNEQFFGPGTRLTVL.

V and J are TRBV7-9 and TRBJ2-2, with a weak D call TRBD2 (6 bases). The CDR3 length is 13 residues. Germline V gives CDR1 SEHNR, CDR2 FQNEAQ (reference sequence). V lost 7 bases, J lost 6 bases, and 12 bases lay in between. DNA of the CDR3: TGTGCCAGCATGGGGGGAAGGGCCGGGGAGCTGTTTTTT. This gives the protein CASMGGRAGELFF.

The chain carries TRBV19 and TRBJ2-1, with a tentative D call TRBD2 (5 bases). The CDR3 runs to 16 residues. Germline V gene lookup returns CDR1 LNHDA and CDR2 SQIVND (reference sequence). Trimming removed 0 bases at V and 0 bases at J, with 9 bases between. CDR3 region: CASSIDSGSSYNEQFF. The DNA for the CDR3 is TGTGCCAGTAGTATAGATAGTGGGAGCTCCTACAATGAGCAGTTCTTC.

The J gene is TRBJ2-3, the V gene TRBV7-2; 7 positions match TRBD2. Germline V lookup: CDR1 SGHTA, CDR2 FQGNSA. The length of the CDR3 is 14 residues. V lost 6 bases, J lost 6 bases, and 9 bases stayed unmatched. In DNA, the CDR3 is TGTGCCAGCAGTTCTGGCGGGAGTCGGGATACGCAGTATTTT. It codes for CASSSGGSRDTQYF.

The rearrangement joins TRBV4-1 to TRBJ1-2; no clear D gene. The CDR3 extends over 15 amino acids. In germline, CDR1 is MGHRA, CDR2 YSYEKL. Trimming took 0 bases from V and 2 from J, leaving 10 bases between them. CDR3 sequence: CASSQDADLNYGYTF. In DNA form, the CDR3 reads TGCGCCAGCAGCCAAGATGCAGACTTGAACTATGGCTACACCTTC.

The V and J genes are TRBV29-1 and TRBJ2-7; D is unresolved. The germline CDR1 and CDR2 sequences are SQVTM and ANQGSEA. CDR3 length: 11 amino acids. V lost 4 bases and J 3 bases, leaving 7 bases between the germline ends. CDR3 sequence (DNA): TGCAGCGTTGTAAACGGCTACGAGCAGTACTTC. Translation gives CSVVNGYEQYF.